The source of this TCR beta chain is a study of response to subunit inactivated influenza vaccine. Trimming shortened V by 2 bases and J by 0 bases, and 18 bases separated the two germline ends. Germline CDR1 SGHRS, CDR2 YFSETQ. This CDR3 comprises 19 residues. MiXCR, applied by TCRdb to the RT-PCR reads, yields one record per CDR3 protein. The sample has approximately 480,000 distinct CDR3 sequences, 11% seen once; the top ten hold 9.5% to 15%. Points on this clonotype: Its target is unknown.

Study results and caveats: It was the authors' suggestion that each seasonal influenza vaccination recruits few new T cells.

This material consisted of PBMCs from blood, taken more than 35 days after vaccination. The genes are TRBV5-1 and TRBJ1-6; D ambiguous. The TCR comes from a man aged 50-60 years who received an inactivated influenza vaccine. CDR3 sequence (DNA): TGCGCCAGCAGCTTTGGAGATTTTGCGGGGAGCTCCTATAATTCACCCCTCCACTTT. It codes for CASSFGDFAGSSYNSPLHF.